The source of this TCR beta chain is a study of graft-versus-host responses after intestinal transplantation (dated by TCRdb to the early 2020s). For the wider study: Multivisceral, liver-intestinal, or isolated intestinal transplants were received by the recipients. Of the 20 to 30 intestinal transplant recipients enrolled in the cohort, one of whom was a retransplant, a few patients without pretransplant specimens were excluded. Alloreactive clones were identified by sequencing pre-transplant mixed lymphocyte reaction products and comparing these products with unstimulated pre-transplant donor and recipient T cells. A peak of at least 4% donor T cells among recipient peripheral blood mononuclear cells was the definition used for donor T cell macrochimerism. Instead of going to the commercial service, samples from a few later patients were sequenced in-house on an Illumina MiSeq and processed with MiXCR. Every recipient was given anti-thymocyte globulin induction, then maintenance tacrolimus and steroids for approximately 3 years. After intestinal transplantation, graft-versus-host and host-versus-graft alloreactive T cell clones were followed in the graft, circulation and bone marrow using bulk TCR-beta CDR3 sequencing.

The time point label, read with the paper, signifies: cells obtained before transplantation from donor or recipient. CD3+CD4+ and CD3+CD8+ populations were FACS-sorted from unstimulated pre-transplant donor and recipient cells taken from spleen or lymph nodes. Comment on this clone: Its antigen is still unknown. Base qualities were left out, and no much larger clone turns up one base away.

What the study reported, not specific to this receptor: The relatively low number and heterogeneity of intestinal transplant patients limited the conclusions. Peak levels of circulating GvH clones were associated with declines in HvG clones early after transplant. GvH clones were detected in recipient bone marrow, and some of these GvH clones were observed earlier in ileal mucosa or blood, consistent with an intestinal mucosal origin. Patients with donor T cell macrochimerism had high GvH to HvG T cell clonal ratios in their allografts.

The germline V gene yields SNHLY for CDR1 and FYNNEI for CDR2. The junction shows trimming of 4 bases on V and 1 base on J, plus 8 bases between the germline ends. The cysteine opens and the phenylalanine closes a CDR3 of 13 amino acids. Left in the record is the CDR3 DNA by itself, 39 bases read in frame from the first base. The library was produced with the immunoSEQ multiplex PCR assay. For most patients, genomic DNA was isolated with the Qiagen DNeasy Blood and Tissue Kit and shipped frozen to Adaptive Biotechnologies for TCR sequencing. High-throughput TCR-beta CDR3 sequencing of genomic DNA from most patients was performed by Adaptive Biotechnologies. Per the source publication's procedure: Adaptive's ImmunoSEQ software supplied the TCR sequencing data for around 19 patients, while MiXCR and VDJtools were used to process three other patients. CD4 versus CD8 sorting errors were corrected by removing sequences found in both subsets at a frequency ratio below 5:1. CDR3 nucleotide sequences shared between donor and recipient were removed because the origin of such sequences could not be assigned. Alloreactive clones required at least 2-fold expansion over unstimulated cells and minimum CFSE-low frequency of 0.002% (template counts) or 0.001% (read counts). Mappable clones were those detected in sequenced pre-transplant spleen, lymph node, or MLR CFSE-low populations of the donor or recipient. Cumulative frequency of alloreactive clones was calculated as a percentage of all sequences weighted by copy number. Not all clones reach the TCRdb copy of this immuneACCESS table, which keeps in-frame sequences only. Checked studies attribute under half of the gap to unresolved V genes and leave the rest unexplained. V, J and clone size are taken as reported in that table, and D and trimming were inferred from the DNA itself. The sample table records about 85,000 clones; approximately 78% of these occur just once. Of the sample, 0.65% to 0.85% falls within the top ten clones.

Rearrangement joined TRBV2 to TRBJ2-7; TRBD1 might be the D gene, on 6 matching bases. Sequenced material: unstimulated CD4+ T cells sorted from spleen or lymph node cells, taken before intestinal transplant. This sequence was found in a human donor who received an intestinal transplant. At the DNA level, the sequence is TGTGCCAGCAGTGCAACAGGGTCCTACGAGCAGTACTTC. It codes for CASSATGSYEQYF.